This T cell receptor (beta chain) was retrieved from a study of cytomegalovirus exposure and HLA in healthy donors. Overall study context: About 85 million unique TCR sequences came from HLA-typed donors in an early release. Most genotyped donors, approximately 77% of about 360, had Caucasian-associated genetic ancestry.

The CDR3 contains 14 residues. CDR1 is GTSNPN and CDR2 is SVGIG in the germline V gene (reference sequence). The PCR contained 60 Vbeta and 13 Jbeta primers. Profiling relied on immunoSEQ multiplex PCR, and the TCRdb table lists in-frame clones only, not all of them. The sample includes 100,000 or so clones, approximately 85% of them seen just once. Sequencing was carried out using PBMCs. The chain couples TRBV30 to TRBJ2-5, with a possible D match to TRBD2 (7 bases). The last part of the DNA fits TRBJ2-7 better; the J call may be wrong. The origin of this receptor is a young man in good health and CMV-seronegative. The CDR3 region has the DNA TGTGCCTGGAGTAAGGGGGGGAGCTCCTACGAGCAGTACTTC. This translates into CAWSKGGSSYEQYF.